These 18 T cell receptor beta chains were all obtained from the same sample, sequenced in a study of OX40 agonist ivuxolimab in advanced cancers. Libraries were prepared by immunoSEQ multiplex PCR; TCRdb keeps only in-frame clonotypes and omits some of them. The sample yields approximately 49,000 clones, about 81% seen once. Source: CD4+ or CD8+ T cells sorted from blood, taken in a trial of the OX40 agonist ivuxolimab. All receptors come from an adult with an advanced solid tumor such as melanoma, head and neck, liver or kidney cancer.

The chain is built from TRBV30 and TRBJ1-3; D unresolved. Per the germline V gene, CDR1 is GTSNPN and CDR2 is SVGIG (reference sequence). The CDR3 sequence is 13 residues long. V gave up 1 base and J gave up 0 bases, with 4 bases separating them. Written as DNA, the CDR3 is TGTGCCTGGAGTGCCAGCTCTGGAAACACCATATATTTT. Its translation is CAWSASSGNTIYF. The full variable domain, its missing parts supplied by reference TRBV30 and TRBJ1-3, is SQTIHQWPATLVQPVGSPLSLECTVEGTSNPNLYWYRQAAGRGLQLLFYSVGIGQISSEVPQNLSASRPQDRQFILSSKKLLLSDSGFYLCAWSASSGNTIYFGEGSWLTVV.

The J gene is TRBJ2-5, the V gene TRBV6-5; 7 bases match TRBD2. The closer fit of TRBJ2-7 to the DNA end suggests the J call may be wrong. The CDR3 has 15 amino acids. CDR1 is MNHEY and CDR2 is SVGAGI in the germline V gene. The CDR3 DNA is TGTGCCAGCAGTTACTCGGGACTAAACACCTACGAGCAGTACTTC. Its translation: CASSYSGLNTYEQYF.

CDR3 coding DNA: TGTGCCAGTAGTAAACAAGGGGGCGCCGGAAACACCATATATTTT. Translation gives CASSKQGGAGNTIYF. The genes are TRBV19 and TRBJ1-3; TRBD1 matches 7 bases. Germline assignment: CDR1 LNHDA and CDR2 SQIVND (reference sequence). This CDR3 has 15 amino acids. The ends lost 4 bases at V and 4 bases at J; junction bases unmatched: 7.

The rearrangement uses TRBV2 and TRBJ2-5; the D gene is possibly TRBD2 (6 bases). CDR1 is SNHLY, CDR2 FYNNEI, per germline. The V and J ends lost 3 bases and 1 base respectively, with 6 bases between them. CDR3 length: 13 amino acids. CDR3 loop: CASSEGLQETQYF. The CDR3 DNA follows: TGTGCCAGCAGTGAGGGACTCCAAGAGACCCAGTACTTC.

The chain has TRBV10-3 and TRBJ1-1, with D perhaps TRBD1 (5 bases). This CDR3 comprises 14 residues. Germline CDR1 ENHRY, CDR2 SYGVKD. Trimming pared 10 bases from V and 7 bases from J, leaving 22 bases between. CDR3 in DNA: TGTGCCACCCTCGTGGCGGGGGACGGGGTTGAAGCTTTCTTT. Translating gives CATLVAGDGVEAFF.

A note on this clone: The sample has other DNA sequences that encode this CDR3 too. The chain recombines TRBV6-5 with TRBJ1-5; D is ambiguous. CDR3 size: 13 residues. From germline, CDR1 is MNHEY and CDR2 SVGAGI. V was pared by 6 bases and J by 6 bases, with 12 bases between. The CDR3 loop reads CASSPGVLQPQHF. CDR3 coding DNA: TGTGCCAGCAGCCCGGGCGTCCTTCAGCCCCAGCATTTT.

This chain joins TRBV6-5 and TRBJ2-5, with 7 bases lining up with TRBD1. Germline CDR1 MNHEY, CDR2 SVGAGI. V lost 7 bases, J lost 5 bases, and 13 bases stayed unmatched. This CDR3 has 15 residues. Written as DNA, the CDR3 is TGTGCCAGCACCGACGATCGACAGGGTATGGAGACCCAGTACTTC. It translates to CASTDDRQGMETQYF.

The rearrangement uses TRBV18 and TRBJ2-7; TRBD2 matches at 12 bases. Germline loops: CDR1 KGHSH, CDR2 LQKENI. The CDR3 has 16 residues. After removal of 3 bases from V and 5 bases from J, the junction contained 8 bases not matched to a gene. The CDR3 region is CASSPLAGGPSNEQYF. The DNA for the CDR3 is TGTGCCAGCTCACCGCTAGCGGGGGGGCCGTCTAACGAGCAGTACTTC.

The chain recombines TRBV5-6 with TRBJ1-2; perhaps TRBD1 as D (5 bases). This CDR3 comprises 14 residues. Trimming took off 2 bases at V and 7 bases at J, with 15 bases between the two ends. Germline CDR1 is SGHDT and CDR2 is YYEEEE. The CDR3 nucleotides read TGTGCCAGCAGCTTTGCGGGGCGGTCGGGTGGCTACACCTTC. It codes for CASSFAGRSGGYTF. Full variable domain (rest looked up from reference TRBV5-6 and TRBJ1-2): DAGVTQSPTHLIKTRGQQVTLRCSPKSGHDTVSWYQQALGQGPQFIFQYYEEEERQRGNFPDRFSGHQFPNYSSELNVNALLLGDSALYLCASSFAGRSGGYTFGSGTRLTVV.

The chain links TRBV30 to TRBJ1-6, with D perhaps TRBD1 (5 bases). CDR3 size: 16 residues. Germline V gene lookup returns CDR1 GTSNPN and CDR2 SVGIG (reference sequence). With 2 bases removed from V and 0 bases from J, the gap between germline ends came to 11 bases. CDR3 residues: CAWSRGRGSYNSPLHF. CDR3 nucleotide sequence: TGTGCCTGGAGTCGGGGACGAGGCTCCTATAATTCACCCCTCCACTTT.

In its sample, this clone was seen a few times. The chain is built from TRBV28 and TRBJ2-3; 10 bases align to TRBD2. Germline V gene sequence: CDR1 MDHEN, CDR2 SYDVKM. Trimming removed 5 bases from V and 1 base from J; junction bases left unmatched: 12. The CDR3 has 18 amino acids. DNA for the CDR3: TGTGCCAGCAGTACAATAGCGGGAGGTTCGTCGGGCACAGATACGCAGTATTTT. Translation gives CASSTIAGGSSGTDTQYF.

The rearrangement links TRBV9 to TRBJ2-7; 7 positions match TRBD1. The junction had 8 bases not matched to a gene; V was cut back by 4 bases and J by 4 bases. CDR3 length: 14 amino acids. Germline CDR1 is SGDLS and CDR2 is YYNGEE. This chain's CDR3 is CASSLDRVPYEQYF. Here the CDR3 DNA reads TGTGCCAGCAGCTTAGACAGGGTCCCTTACGAGCAGTACTTC.

The J gene is TRBJ2-2, the V gene TRBV4-3, with TRBD2 matching 12 bases. V lost 0 bases and J lost 3; bases outside the gene matches: 5. This CDR3 spans 18 amino acids. Germline values: CDR1 LGHNA, CDR2 YSLEER. CDR3 nucleotides: TGCGCCAGCAGCCAAGAGGCTAGCGGGGGGGCCGACACCGGGGAGCTGTTTTTT. This encodes CASSQEASGGADTGELFF.

This chain links TRBV5-5 with TRBJ2-2; D gene ambiguous. The CDR3 loop spans 15 amino acids. V lost 3 bases and J 4 bases, leaving 13 bases between the germline ends. In germline, CDR1 is SGHKS, CDR2 YYEKEE (reference sequence). CDR3 amino acids: CASSSQTLGTGELFF. The CDR3, as DNA: TGTGCCAGCAGCTCCCAGACTCTTGGCACCGGGGAGCTGTTTTTT.

This clone showed up just a few times. V gene TRBV7-9 combines with J gene TRBJ2-1, with a tentative D call TRBD2 (5 bases). The germline gives CDR1 SEHNR, CDR2 FQNEAQ (reference sequence). This CDR3 contains 14 residues. V gave up 5 bases and J gave up 4 bases, with 12 bases separating them. The CDR3 bases are TGTGCCAGCAGCGAGTGGACGGGGTACAATGAGCAGTTCTTC. Encoded protein: CASSEWTGYNEQFF.

The rearrangement joins TRBV7-9 to TRBJ2-7; D is possibly TRBD1 (6 bases). CDR1 SEHNR and CDR2 FQNEAQ come from the germline V gene (reference sequence). The CDR3 runs 14 residues. V lost 5 bases to trimming and J lost 2 bases, with 13 bases between them. The CDR3 coding sequence is TGTGCCAGCAGCCCCGGGACATGGACCTACGAGCAGTACTTC. Protein product: CASSPGTWTYEQYF.

The CDR3 region has the DNA TGTGCCAGCAGCACCTCACAGGGTGATTTCCTCCACTTT. It codes for CASSTSQGDFLHF. The chain couples TRBV7-2 to TRBJ1-6, with D perhaps TRBD1 (6 bases). The germline V and J ends were trimmed by 5 bases and 15 bases, with 17 bases remaining between them. CDR3 length: 13 residues. Germline-derived CDR1 and CDR2 are SGHTA and FQGNSA.

As to this clone: The junction departs from the called germline gene at one end, perhaps through a read error. The rearrangement joins TRBV7-7 to TRBJ2-7; 7 bases match TRBD1. Germline assignment: CDR1 SSHAT and CDR2 FNYEAQ (reference sequence). This CDR3 is 16 amino acids long. CDR3 coding DNA: TGTGCTAGCAGCTTAGGGCCAAGGGGCAGGGGGAACGAGCAGTACTTC. It encodes CASSLGPRGRGNEQYF.